This T cell receptor beta chain was captured by sequencing in a study of radiation and T cells in renal cell carcinoma (dated by TCRdb to about 2020). Study-wide context: Samples were obtained from a clinical trial, in which 15 Gy stereotactic body radiation therapy was delivered to primary renal cell carcinomas and nephrectomy was performed 4 weeks later. In total, almost 55 samples, comprising around 25 tumors and approximately 27 peripheral blood samples, were subjected to TCR beta sequencing. Across all 50 or so samples, 4,016,671 unique CDR3 nucleotide sequences encoding about 2.7 million unique CDR3 amino acid sequences were identified. Overall study results and their limits: Because pretreatment tumor biopsies were not available, the baseline intratumoral presence of clonotypes could not be determined. Changes in the blood repertoire were not tracked past 4 weeks after treatment. In blood, the top tumor clonotypes increased from baseline to 2 weeks after radiation and then shrank by 4 weeks, which suggests a temporary expansion of tumor-resident clones. Effects of radiation dose or scheduling on the TCR repertoire could not be addressed with the single-armed trial design.

TCR beta libraries were generated from genomic DNA with the immunoSEQ kit, following the manufacturer's recommendations. To prepare libraries, a first multiplex PCR with proprietary primers was run, followed by a second PCR that added unique barcodes, and a bead cleanup was done after each round. A kit-provided positive control reaction and a negative control reaction were included in every sample batch. The final libraries were assessed on an Agilent 4200 TapeStation D1000 ScreenTape, pooled by volume, and quantified by qPCR. An Illumina NextSeq500 fitted with a MidOutput 150-cycle cartridge performed the sequencing, running 156 Read1 cycles and 15 Index1 cycles with the kit's custom primers. The pooled library was loaded at about 0.96 pM, and approximately 18% PhiX control was spiked in. From the authors' description of their analysis: Vendor-processed data were analyzed in R, and a clonotype was defined as all T cells sharing the same CDR3 nucleotide sequence. For clone abundance analyses, frequencies were normalized to the 10,000 most abundant clones in each sample. Before analysis, public T cell clones were removed, and these numbered fewer than five per sample on average. Tumor-enriched clonotypes and baseline blood-enriched clonotypes were defined as those with an abundance difference of at least 32-fold between compartments. A beta-binomial differential abundance model was used to identify clonotypes that were expanded or contracted between blood time points. The Baroni-Urbani and Buser coefficient was used to measure tumor-blood repertoire similarity, and groups were compared with two-tailed Wilcoxon tests in R. Entries here come from immuneACCESS through TCRdb and include only in-frame sequences with V and J called. Some clones fail to appear in such tables; in the studies checked, an unresolved V gene covers under half of the shortfall, and the cause of the remainder is unknown. V, J and clone size reflect that table, while D and trimming were determined from the DNA. The sample table lists 150,000 or so clones, about 88% of them with a count of one. Together, the top ten hold 4.1% of the sample.

Reading the label with the study, this specimen's time point is: baseline pretreatment blood. The treatment or condition label, as the study defines it: 15 Gy SBRT to primary tumor, nephrectomy 4 weeks later. To track tumor-enriched clonotypes, serial peripheral blood was sampled from radiation-treated patients at baseline and at 2 weeks and 4 weeks after SBRT. Every patient's renal cell carcinoma showed clear cell pathology. The QIAamp DNA Blood Mini Kit (Qiagen) was used to prepare genomic DNA for TCR sequencing. Samples were included in the analyses only if all quality control checks were passed. As to this clone: The antigen this receptor binds is unknown. The record has no base qualities; no much larger clone is one base away.

The CDR3 has 17 amino acids, counting the end cysteine and phenylalanine. Solely the CDR3 DNA is kept, with 51 bases framed from the first base. At the junction V is shortened by 4 bases and J by 1 base; bases outside the gene matches: 11. From the germline V gene, CDR1 is MGHRA and CDR2 is YSYEKL. The material sequenced was blood, taken from a patient whose treatment included radiotherapy and nephrectomy. The source is a woman in her seventies with renal cell carcinoma. The rearranged segments are TRBV4-1 and TRBJ2-5; TRBD2 aligns with 8 central bases. At the DNA level, the sequence is TGCGCCAGCAGCCCAGACAGTAGCGGGGCCCTCCAAGAGACCCAGTACTTC. Protein translation: CASSPDSSGALQETQYF.